This passage covers 24 T cell receptor beta chains from one sample sequenced in a study of T cells in women clearing cervical HPV infection. TCRdb keeps only in-frame clones here, not all; method: immunoSEQ multiplex PCR. The sample includes tens of thousands of clones. The sample was blood buffy coat. Receptor source: a woman aged 18 to 75 with a cervical HPV16 infection that either progressed to CIN3+ or cleared (not recorded which).

To note about this clone: Sequencing ends 3 residues short of the CDR3 end; the germline J gene provides the rest. The chain links TRBV5-1 to TRBJ2-3, with D possibly matching TRBD2 (6 bases). The CDR3 totals 14 residues. CDR1 is SGHRS, CDR2 YFSETQ, per germline. The V and J ends lost 4 bases and 2 bases respectively, with 11 bases between them. The CDR3 DNA, read in part, is TGCGCCAGCAGCGACGGGGGAACCACAGATACG. Residues: CASSDGGTTDT. Given in full, the CDR3 is CASSDGGTTDTQYF.

Turning to this clone: The CDR3 end lies 3 residues beyond the end of the read and is filled in from the germline J gene. V gene TRBV18 combines with J gene TRBJ2-7; 8 nucleotides agree with TRBD1. V shed 3 bases and J 5 bases; nucleotides not matched to a gene: 3. Germline V gives CDR1 KGHSH, CDR2 LQKENI. The CDR3 is made up of 13 amino acids. CDR3 loop: CASSPQTGDEQYF. Incomplete CDR3 DNA: TGTGCCAGCTCACCTCAGACAGGGGACGAG.

Remarks on this clone: The CDR3 end lies 3 residues beyond the end of the read and is filled in from the germline J gene. This chain uses TRBV11-2 with TRBJ2-3; D possibly corresponds to TRBD2 (7 bases). The length of the CDR3 is 15 residues. V was trimmed by 10 bases and J by 4 bases, leaving 21 bases between them. CDR1 and CDR2 from the germline V gene are SGHAT and FQNNGV. Here the CDR3 reads CATETGGLTPDTQYF. The sequenced part of the CDR3 DNA is TGTGCCACCGAAACGGGGGGCCTTACTCCAGATACG.

For this clone: The CDR3 end lies 3 residues beyond the end of the read and is filled in from the germline J gene. The rearrangement links TRBV7-9 to TRBJ2-7, with 11 positions matching TRBD2. The CDR3 runs 14 residues. V lost 3 bases, J lost 4 bases, and 2 bases stayed unmatched. Germline CDR1 and CDR2: SEHNR and FQNEAQ (reference sequence). The CDR3 reads CASSLGLAVYEQYF. CDR3 bases read: TGTGCCAGCAGCTTGGGACTAGCGGTTTACGAG.

For this clone: The read falls 3 residues short of the CDR3 end, and the missing part is taken from the germline J gene. The rearrangement uses TRBV2 and TRBJ2-3; 12 bases line up with TRBD2. After removal of 6 bases from V and 5 bases from J, the junction contained 9 bases not matched to a gene. Germline V gene sequence: CDR1 SNHLY, CDR2 FYNNEI. This CDR3 comprises 16 residues. CDR3 sequence reads: CASSATSGGTGDTQYF. The CDR3 DNA, read in part, is TGTGCCAGCAGCGCCACTAGCGGGGGGACCGGAGATACG.

In the case of this clone: The read terminates 3 residues ahead of where the CDR3 ends, so the germline J gene completes it. The chain combines TRBV7-9 with TRBJ1-3, with 9 nucleotides matching TRBD1. Germline-derived CDR1 and CDR2 are SEHNR and FQNEAQ (reference sequence). The CDR3 length is 15 residues. Trimming at V came to 4 bases and at J to 2 bases, leaving 3 bases not matched to a gene. Incomplete CDR3 DNA: TGTGCCAGCAGCTCTTGGACAGGGGCTGGAAACACC. Its translation is CASSSWTGAGNT. The whole CDR3 is CASSSWTGAGNTIYF. The whole variable domain, remainder taken from reference TRBV7-9 and TRBJ1-3, is DTGVSQNPRHKITKRGQNVTFRCDPISEHNRLYWYRQTLGQGPEFLTYFQNEAQLEKSRLLSDRFSAERPKGSFSTLEIQRTEQGDSAMYLCASSSWTGAGNTIYFGEGSWLTVV.

A remark on this clone: The read is 3 residues too short to cover the CDR3 end, so that end is filled in from the germline J gene. The V and J genes are TRBV16 and TRBJ2-2; D possibly corresponds to TRBD1 (5 bases). V dropped 0 bases and J dropped 6 bases, with 11 bases sitting between them. This CDR3 contains 15 residues. The V gene's germline CDR1 is KGHSY and CDR2 FQNENV. The CDR3 region is CASSQSKGRAGELFF. The CDR3 DNA, read in part, is TGTGCCAGCAGCCAATCTAAAGGCAGGGCCGGGGAG.

CDR3 DNA (partial): TGTGCCAGCAGTCTAAGCGGGAAAGAGACC. Translation: CASSLSGKET. The full CDR3 protein reads CASSLSGKETQYF. The chain uses TRBV12-3 or TRBV12-4 and TRBJ2-5; TRBD2 matches at 7 bases. The read comes to an end 3 residues before the CDR3 does, leaving the germline J gene to fill in the end. Germline trimming cut 5 bases from V and 3 bases from J; bases unmatched to any gene: 3. The CDR3 is 13 residues long.

For this clone: The CDR3 is cut off 3 residues early in the read; its end comes from the germline J gene. V usage is TRBV19 and J usage is TRBJ1-2; the match to TRBD1 covers 9 bases. Trimming took 8 bases from V and 0 from J; bases not matched to a gene: 7. The CDR3 is made up of 15 amino acids. Germline values: CDR1 LNHDA, CDR2 SQIVND (reference sequence). The CDR3 bases that were read are TGTGCCAGTCATCGGGACAGGGACGCTAACTATGGC. It specifies CASHRDRDANYG. The full CDR3 protein is CASHRDRDANYGYTF.

Of note for this clone: The DNA ends 3 residues before the CDR3 does, and the rest of the CDR3 is filled in from the germline J gene. The chain employs TRBV2 and TRBJ1-6, with 8 bases aligning to TRBD1. Per germline, CDR1 SNHLY and CDR2 FYNNEI. The CDR3 runs to 14 residues. V shed 4 bases and J 9 bases; nucleotides not matched to a gene: 5. CDR3 DNA, as far as it was read: TGTGCCAGCAGTGCCGACAGGGGATCTTCACCC. It translates to CASSADRGSSP. The CDR3, in full, reads CASSADRGSSPLHF.

With respect to this clone: With the read ending 3 residues before the CDR3 end, the germline J gene is used to fill in that end. The chain combines TRBV19 with TRBJ2-3; 13 bases line up with TRBD2. Trimming at V came to 8 bases and at J to 3 bases, leaving 11 bases not matched to a gene. Germline lookup yields CDR1 LNHDA and CDR2 SQIVND (reference sequence). The CDR3 sequence is 17 residues long. The part of the CDR3 DNA that was read is TGTGCCAGTGGCGAGGAGGGACTAGCGGGATGGACAGATACG. It is translated as CASGEEGLAGWTDT. The whole CDR3 sequence reads CASGEEGLAGWTDTQYF.

Of note for this clone: The CDR3 goes on 3 residues after the read ends, and that part is filled in from the germline J gene. This rearrangement joins TRBV7-9 to TRBJ1-2, with D possibly matching TRBD1 (5 bases). V lost 3 bases and J lost 1, with 9 bases in between. CDR1 and CDR2 from the germline V gene are SEHNR and FQNEAQ (reference sequence). This CDR3 is 14 amino acids long. CDR3 sequence reads: CASSLSQGNYGYTF. CDR3 DNA (partial): TGTGCCAGCAGCTTGTCTCAGGGTAACTATGGC.

Comment on this clone: The CDR3 extends 3 residues past the end of the read, so its final part is completed from the germline J gene. V is TRBV12-5 and J is TRBJ2-1; D is unclear. The CDR3 is 15 residues long. Germline assignment: CDR1 LGHNT and CDR2 FRNRAP. The V and J ends lost 1 base and 8 bases respectively, with 15 bases between them. The CDR3 sequence: CASGLGASVSDEQFF. The CDR3 bases that were read are TGTGCTAGTGGTTTGGGCGCGTCGGTGTCGGATGAG.

Points on this clone: The read halts 3 residues ahead of the CDR3 end, with the missing end drawn from the germline J gene. The chain has TRBV6-1 and TRBJ2-3; 9 nucleotides agree with TRBD1. V lost 1 base to trimming and J lost 6 bases; unmatched junction nucleotides: 11. The CDR3 consists of 17 residues. The V gene's germline CDR1 is MNHNS and CDR2 SASEGT. The CDR3 is CASSEVEGTGGLDTQYF. The CDR3 bases that were read are TGTGCCAGCAGTGAAGTAGAGGGAACAGGGGGCTTGGATACG.

Remarks on this clone: The CDR3 extends 3 residues past the end of the read, so its final part is completed from the germline J gene. V gene TRBV5-1 combines with J gene TRBJ2-4, with 7 bases fitting TRBD1. J was trimmed by 3 bases and V by 4 bases; bases with no gene match: 13. The CDR3 length is 17 residues. Germline CDR1 reads SGHRS; CDR2 reads YFSETQ. The chain's CDR3 is CASSAWTGPGGKNIQYF. CDR3 DNA, as far as it was read: TGCGCCAGCAGCGCTTGGACGGGACCAGGGGGCAAAAACATT. Drawing the rest from reference TRBV5-1 and TRBJ2-4, the complete variable domain is KAGVTQTPRYLIKTRGQQVTLSCSPISGHRSVSWYQQTPGQGLQFLFEYFSETQRNKGNFPGRFSGRQFSNSRSEMNVSTLELGDSALYLCASSAWTGPGGKNIQYFGAGTRLSVL.

Regarding this clone: The DNA ends 3 residues before the CDR3 does, and the rest of the CDR3 is filled in from the germline J gene. The sample has other DNA sequences that encode this CDR3 too. This chain connects TRBV7-8 to TRBJ2-3; 8 nucleotides align to TRBD2. The germline V gene encodes CDR1 SGHVS and CDR2 FQNEAQ. The CDR3 has 15 residues. Trimming removed 4 bases from V and 1 base from J; junction bases left unmatched: 4. Partial CDR3 DNA: TGTGCCAGCAGCTCGGGACTAGTTGGCACAGATACG. Translating it yields CASSSGLVGTDT. The full CDR3 sequence reads CASSSGLVGTDTQYF.

Concerning this clone itself: The read halts 3 residues ahead of the CDR3 end, with the missing end drawn from the germline J gene. The gene calls are TRBV19 and TRBJ2-2; 13 bases match TRBD2. Germline V lookup: CDR1 LNHDA, CDR2 SQIVND (reference sequence). Losses at the gene ends were 4 bases for V and 0 bases for J; bases not matched to a gene: 5. The CDR3 consists of 18 residues. This CDR3 is CASSTKGLAGTNTGELFF. The sequenced CDR3 bases are TGTGCCAGTAGTACGAAGGGACTAGCGGGAACGAACACCGGGGAG.

To note about this clone: The CDR3 is cut off 3 residues early in the read; its end comes from the germline J gene. The V gene is TRBV5-6, the J gene TRBJ2-3; perhaps TRBD1 as D (5 bases). Germline-derived CDR1 and CDR2 are SGHDT and YYEEEE. V lost 2 bases and J lost 4, with 5 bases in between. The CDR3 is made up of 12 amino acids. The part of the CDR3 DNA that was read is TGTGCCAGCAGCTTAGGGGCAGATACG. Amino acids: CASSLGADT. The whole CDR3 is CASSLGADTQYF.

Here the CDR3 reads CASSPGQGKYTHNEQFF. CDR3 DNA, as far as it was read: TGTGCCAGCTCACCTGGACAGGGTAAATATACCCACAATGAG. V gene TRBV18 combines with J gene TRBJ2-1; 8 bases line up with TRBD1. The sequenced fragment ends 3 residues before the CDR3 boundary, so the rest is inferred from the germline J gene. The CDR3 totals 17 residues. CDR1 KGHSH and CDR2 LQKENI come from the germline V gene. Unmatched junction bases numbered 12, after V lost 3 bases and J lost 5 bases.

CDR3 DNA, as far as it was read: TGTGCCAGCAGTCTAGACGGACAGGGCTTCACGCCC. Its translation: CASSLDGQGFTP. The whole CDR3 is CASSLDGQGFTPLHF. V is TRBV7-9 and J is TRBJ1-6, with 8 bases that match TRBD1. The DNA ends 3 residues before the CDR3 does, and the rest of the CDR3 is filled in from the germline J gene. The germline gives CDR1 SEHNR, CDR2 FQNEAQ (reference sequence). The CDR3 has 15 amino acids.

About this clone itself: The missing CDR3 end, 3 residues past where the read stops, is filled in from the germline J gene. The chain combines TRBV20-1 with TRBJ2-3; 9 positions match TRBD2. The V and J ends lost 5 bases and 2 bases, in that order; junction bases with no gene match: 2. Germline V CDR1 and CDR2: DFQATT, SNEGSKA (reference sequence). This CDR3 contains 13 residues. The CDR3 loop reads CSAGGGATDTQYF. The part of the CDR3 DNA that was read is TGCAGTGCTGGCGGGGGGGCCACAGATACG.

Regarding this clone: The sequence runs out 3 residues before the end of the CDR3; the remainder is reconstructed from the germline J gene. The chain employs TRBV20-1 and TRBJ1-5; a weak D match, TRBD1 (6 bases). V lost 5 bases to trimming and J lost 0 bases, with 11 bases between them. The germline CDR1 and CDR2 sequences are DFQATT and SNEGSKA (reference sequence). This CDR3 is built from 14 residues. The DNA read from the CDR3 is TGCAGTGCTTGGCAGGGGAATAGCAATCAGCCC. Translating it yields CSAWQGNSNQP. The whole CDR3 sequence reads CSAWQGNSNQPQHF.

As regards this clone: The missing CDR3 end, 3 residues past where the read stops, is filled in from the germline J gene. The chain employs TRBV10-3 and TRBJ1-1; D perhaps matches TRBD1 (6 bases). Trimming left V 0 bases short and J 3 bases short, with 17 bases between. CDR3 length equals 17 residues. Germline CDR1 ENHRY, CDR2 SYGVKD. The CDR3 spells CAISESTGRRWDTEAFF. The part of the CDR3 DNA that was read is TGTGCCATCAGTGAGTCGACAGGTAGACGGTGGGACACTGAA.

About this clone: The CDR3 end falls 3 residues outside the read, so it is completed with the germline J gene. The gene calls are TRBV7-3 and TRBJ2-3; D gene uncertain. The CDR3 sequence is 13 residues long. Germline CDR1 and CDR2: SGHTA and FQGTGA. V gave up 4 bases and J gave up 6 bases, with 11 bases separating them. The CDR3 sequence is CASSSRFRDTQYF. The covered CDR3 bases are TGTGCCAGCAGCTCCCGTTTCAGGGATACG.